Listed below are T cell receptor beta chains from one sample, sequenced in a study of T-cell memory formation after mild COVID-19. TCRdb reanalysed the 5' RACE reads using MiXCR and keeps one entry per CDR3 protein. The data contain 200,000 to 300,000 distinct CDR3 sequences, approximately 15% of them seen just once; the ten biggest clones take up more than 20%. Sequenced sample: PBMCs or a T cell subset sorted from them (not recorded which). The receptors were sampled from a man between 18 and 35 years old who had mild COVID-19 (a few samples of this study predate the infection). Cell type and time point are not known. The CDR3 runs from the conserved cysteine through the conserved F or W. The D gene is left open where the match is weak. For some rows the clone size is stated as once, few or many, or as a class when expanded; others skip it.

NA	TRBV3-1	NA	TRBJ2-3	TGTGCCAGCAGCCCCCAAGCGGAGACCACAGATACGCAGTATTTT	CASSPQAETTDTQYF
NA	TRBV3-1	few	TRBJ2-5	TGTGCCAGCAGCCAAGATCGAAACCAAGAGACCCAGTACTTC	CASSQDRNQETQYF
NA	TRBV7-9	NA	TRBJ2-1	TGTGCCAGCAGCTACCCTTTTCGAGAGGACTACAATGAGCAGTTCTTC	CASSYPFREDYNEQFF
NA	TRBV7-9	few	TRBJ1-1	TGTGCCAGCAGCCCGGCGGCGGGGAACACTGAAGCTTTCTTT	CASSPAAGNTEAFF
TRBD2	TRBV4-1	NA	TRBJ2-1	TGCGCCAGCAGCGAGAGCGGGGGGGCGTCTAATGAGCAGTTCTTC	CASSESGGASNEQFF
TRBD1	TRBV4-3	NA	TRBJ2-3	TGCGCCAGCAGCAAAGAGCCGGGACAGGGGACCTATACGCAGTATTTT	CASSKEPGQGTYTQYF
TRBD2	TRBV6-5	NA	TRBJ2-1	TGTGCCAGCAGATCCGGGACTAGAACGGGTGAGCAGTTCTTC	CASRSGTRTGEQFF
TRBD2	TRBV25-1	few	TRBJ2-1	TGTGCCAGCATTCGGGGGGGCACGTACAATGAGCAGTTCTTC	CASIRGGTYNEQFF
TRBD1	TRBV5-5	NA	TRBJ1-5	TGTGCCAGCAGCTCCGCAGGGGGCTATAGCAATCAGCCCCAGCATTTT	CASSSAGGYSNQPQHF
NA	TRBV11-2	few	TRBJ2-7	TGTGCCAGCAGCTTAGATGGGGGGCCCGCCTACGAGCAGTACTTC	CASSLDGGPAYEQYF
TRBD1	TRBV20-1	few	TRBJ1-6	TGCGGGACAGGGAGGGGAAATTCACCCCTCCACTTT	CGTGRGNSPLHF
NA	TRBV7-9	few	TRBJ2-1	TGTGCCAGCAGCTACGACAGCTCGAGTGAGCAGTTCTTC	CASSYDSSSEQFF
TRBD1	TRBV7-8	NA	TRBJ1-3	TGTGCCAGCAGCAGTACAGGGGGAAATGGAAACACCATATATTTT	CASSSTGGNGNTIYF
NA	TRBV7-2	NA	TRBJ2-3	TGTGCCAGCAGCATAAGACAGAGCACAGATACGCAGTATTTT	CASSIRQSTDTQYF
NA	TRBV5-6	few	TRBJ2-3	TGTGCCAGCAGCGCCTCCCGGGCGACAGATACGCAGTATTTT	CASSASRATDTQYF
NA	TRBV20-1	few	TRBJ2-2	TGCAGTGCTAGTCAGGGGCAGGGGGAGCTGTTTTTT	CSASQGQGELFF
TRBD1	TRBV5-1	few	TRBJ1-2	TGCGCCAGCAGCCCATCAGGGGGGGACTATGGCTACACCTTC	CASSPSGGDYGYTF
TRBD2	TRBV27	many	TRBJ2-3	TGTGCCAGCAGTTTCCGACTAGCTACAGATACGCAGTATTTT	CASSFRLATDTQYF
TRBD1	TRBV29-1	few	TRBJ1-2	TGCAGCGGCGACAGGGGCCCCTATGGCTACACCTTC	CSGDRGPYGYTF
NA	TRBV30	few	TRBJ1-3	TGTGCCTGGAGTGTAACATCCGGAAACACCATATATTTT	CAWSVTSGNTIYF
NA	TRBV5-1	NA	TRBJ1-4	TGCGCCAGCAGCTCGGGGCGAACTAATGAAAAACTGTTTTTT	CASSSGRTNEKLFF
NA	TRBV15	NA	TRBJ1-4	TGTGCCACCAGCAGAGACTTAGGTGCGGTTGAAAAACTGTTTTTT	CATSRDLGAVEKLFF
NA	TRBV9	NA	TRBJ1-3	TGTGCCAGCAGCCTTTGGGGTACTGGAAACACCATATATTTT	CASSLWGTGNTIYF
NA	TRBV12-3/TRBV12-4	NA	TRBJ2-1	TGTGCCAGCAGACCAGTTTGGGGGACCTTATACAATGAGCAGTTCTTC	CASRPVWGTLYNEQFF
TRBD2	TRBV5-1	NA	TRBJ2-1	TGCGCCAGTCGGACCGGGGGGGCCCACAATGAGCAGTTCTTC	CASRTGGAHNEQFF
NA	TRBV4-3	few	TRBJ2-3	TGCGCCAGCAGCCAAGATCCCAGCCGCACAGATACGCAGTATTTT	CASSQDPSRTDTQYF
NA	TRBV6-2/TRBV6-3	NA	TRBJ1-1	TGTGCCAGCAGTTACTCCGGGGAAACAAACACTGAAGCTTTCTTT	CASSYSGETNTEAFF
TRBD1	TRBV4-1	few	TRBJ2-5	TGCGCCAGCAGCACGACAGGGGTGGTCCAGTACTTC	CASSTTGVVQYF
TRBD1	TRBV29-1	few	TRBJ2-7	TGCAGCGCCCGGACAGGGAACTACGAGCAGTACTTC	CSARTGNYEQYF
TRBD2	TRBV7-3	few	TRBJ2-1	TGTGCCAGCAGCAACGGGGGGGCCACGGTCAATGAGCAGTTCTTC	CASSNGGATVNEQFF
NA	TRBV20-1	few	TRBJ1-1	TGCAGTGTTCAAGAGGGCCGGGACACTGAAGCTTTCTTT	CSVQEGRDTEAFF
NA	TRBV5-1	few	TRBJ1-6	TGCGCCAGCAGCTGGTGGGGCCTCACCCCCCTCCACTTT	CASSWWGLTPLHF
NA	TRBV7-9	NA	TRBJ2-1	TGTGCCAGCAGCTCGATGGGATATGAGCAGTTCTTC	CASSSMGYEQFF
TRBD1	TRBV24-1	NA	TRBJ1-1	TGTGCCACCAAACAGGGGACGAACACTGAAGCTTTCTTT	CATKQGTNTEAFF
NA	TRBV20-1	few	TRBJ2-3	TGCAGTGCTTACCCCACAGATACGCAGTATTTT	CSAYPTDTQYF
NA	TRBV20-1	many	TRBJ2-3	TGCAGTGCCGCATCCGGTTCAGATACGCAGTATTTT	CSAASGSDTQYF
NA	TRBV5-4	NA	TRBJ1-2	TGTGCCAGCAGCAACCCTTTCAGGGATTACTATGGCTACACCTTC	CASSNPFRDYYGYTF
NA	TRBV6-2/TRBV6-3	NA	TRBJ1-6	TGTGCCACCCGACAGCCTTTTCGGTCACCCCTCCACTTT	CATRQPFRSPLHF
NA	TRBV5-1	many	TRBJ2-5	TGCGCCAGCAGCCCGGGAGATGGGGTCGGAGAGACCCAGTACTTC	CASSPGDGVGETQYF
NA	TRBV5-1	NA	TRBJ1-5	TGCGCCAGCAGCTTGTGGTCAGGGGGCAATCAGCCCCAGCATTTT	CASSLWSGGNQPQHF
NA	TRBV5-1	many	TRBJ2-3	TGCGCCAGCAGCTTGAGTGGCAGAAGCACAGATACGCAGTATTTT	CASSLSGRSTDTQYF
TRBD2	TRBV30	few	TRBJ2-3	TGTGCCTGGAGTCCCCGACTAGCGGGGGGGCGGGATACGCAGTATTTT	CAWSPRLAGGRDTQYF
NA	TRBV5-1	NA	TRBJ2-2	TGCGCCAGCAGCTTGGTAGAAATGGCCGGGGAGCTGTTTTTT	CASSLVEMAGELFF
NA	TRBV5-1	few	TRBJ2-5	TGCGCCAGCAGCTTGGAGTGGTATGAGGGGTCAGAGACCCAGTACTTC	CASSLEWYEGSETQYF
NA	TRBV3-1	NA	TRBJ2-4	TGTGCCAGCAGCCGGACGGTAGCGGCCTTTCAGTACTTC	CASSRTVAAFQYF
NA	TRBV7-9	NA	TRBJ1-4	TGTGCCAGCAGCACTCTAGGAGGGGCGGCTGAAAAACTGTTTTTT	CASSTLGGAAEKLFF
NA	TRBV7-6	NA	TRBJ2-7	TGTGCCAGCAGCGGTTTACAGGGCTTCGGACAGTACTTC	CASSGLQGFGQYF
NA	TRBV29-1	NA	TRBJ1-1	TGCAGCGTCCTACAGGGTTTCGCGAACACTGAAGCTTTCTTT	CSVLQGFANTEAFF
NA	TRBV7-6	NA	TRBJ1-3	TGTGCCAGCAGCCGAGAAACTGGAAACACCATATATTTT	CASSRETGNTIYF
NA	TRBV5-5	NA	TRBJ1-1	TGTGCCAGCAGCTTGGCCTCAACAGCCGATGAAGCTTTCTTT	CASSLASTADEAFF
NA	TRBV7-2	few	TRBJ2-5	TGTGCCAGCAGCATCGGACTAAGATCACAAGAGACCCAGTACTTC	CASSIGLRSQETQYF
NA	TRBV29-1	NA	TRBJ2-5	TGCAGCGTTGAAAGACAGCTAGAGACCCAGTACTTC	CSVERQLETQYF
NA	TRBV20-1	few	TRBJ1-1	TGCAGTGCTAGAGATCAGGTTGATCAAGCTTTCTTT	CSARDQVDQAFF
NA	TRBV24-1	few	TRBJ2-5	TGTGCCACCACCGACCTTCACAGGGTGCAAGAGACCCAGTACTTC	CATTDLHRVQETQYF